The next 19 T cell receptor beta chains were all read from a single sample in a study of control samples from healthy donors and cancer patients. Data came from immunoSEQ multiplex PCR; TCRdb stores just in-frame clones and leaves some out. The sample lists about 150,000 clones, over 85% seen once, with 2% to 2.5% in the top ten. The source material was blood. These receptors originate from a man in his fifties or sixties in good health.

This chain links TRBV7-2 with TRBJ2-7; 7 bases match TRBD1. Germline CDR1 SGHTA, CDR2 FQGNSA. The junction had 1 base not matched to a gene; V was cut back by 2 bases and J by 0 bases. This CDR3 has 14 amino acids. The CDR3 sequence: CASSLTGDSYEQYF. CDR3 nucleotides: TGTGCCAGCAGCTTAACAGGGGACTCCTACGAGCAGTACTTC.

The rearrangement uses TRBV3-1 (or the pseudogene TRBV3-2) and TRBJ1-1; maybe TRBD1 (6 bases). The CDR3 is 13 residues long. Germline CDR1 LGHDT, CDR2 YNNKEL (reference sequence). V was cut by 0 bases and J by 8 bases, with 10 bases left in between. The CDR3 nucleotides read TGTGCCAGCAGCCAAGATCCCCAGGGGGAAGCTTTCTTT. It yields the protein CASSQDPQGEAFF.

V gene TRBV11-2 combines with J gene TRBJ2-2; D might be TRBD2 (6 bases). There are 15 residues in the CDR3. Trimming removed 3 bases at V and 7 bases at J, with 15 bases between. The germline CDR1 and CDR2 sequences are SGHAT and FQNNGV. CDR3 nucleotides: TGTGCCAGCAGCTTGTGGAGGGAAAGAGGCGGGGAGCTGTTTTTT. This sequence encodes CASSLWRERGGELFF.

The chain employs TRBV7-6 and TRBJ1-2, with a possible D match to TRBD1 (5 bases). CDR3 size: 12 residues. Germline-derived CDR1 and CDR2 are SGHVS and FNYEAQ. V gave up 5 bases and J gave up 6 bases, with 10 bases separating them. CDR3 loop: CASSLDSHGYTF. Written as DNA, the CDR3 is TGTGCCAGCAGCCTAGACAGTCATGGCTACACCTTC.

The V gene is TRBV5-1, the J gene TRBJ2-5; no firm D call. CDR1 and CDR2 (germline): SGHRS, YFSETQ. This CDR3 contains 15 residues. V was clipped by 0 bases and J by 5 bases, with 14 bases between them. The CDR3 sequence: CASSLVSGLIETQYF. CDR3 nucleotide sequence: TGCGCCAGCAGCTTGGTGTCGGGTCTAATCGAGACCCAGTACTTC.

The CDR3 nucleotides read TGCAGCTCAACAGGATACACCGGGGAGCTGTTTTTT. It yields the protein CSSTGYTGELFF. This chain links TRBV29-1 with TRBJ2-2; TRBD1 is a possible D gene (5 bases). Per the germline V gene, CDR1 is SQVTM and CDR2 is ANQGSEA. The CDR3 runs to 12 residues. Trimming took off 8 bases at V and 3 bases at J, with 10 bases between the two ends.

The chain uses TRBV6-5 and TRBJ2-5; TRBD2 matches at 8 bases. J was trimmed by 6 bases and V by 4 bases; bases with no gene match: 10. Germline CDR1 and CDR2: MNHEY and SVGAGI. The CDR3 length is 15 residues. The CDR3 sequence is CASSSPRTSTKTQYF. Here the CDR3 DNA reads TGTGCCAGCAGTTCCCCCAGGACTAGCACCAAGACCCAGTACTTC.

The rearrangement links TRBV28 to TRBJ1-1; D is uncertain. V lost 5 bases and J lost 11, with 15 bases in between. The germline CDR1 and CDR2 sequences are MDHEN and SYDVKM. The CDR3 runs 12 residues. The CDR3 here is CASSPPTSRAFF. Written as DNA, the CDR3 is TGTGCCAGCAGTCCGCCGACAAGCCGGGCTTTCTTT.

The chain has TRBV6-5 and TRBJ2-7; 9 nucleotides line up with TRBD1. The V gene's germline CDR1 is MNHEY and CDR2 SVGAGI. The V segment lost 2 bases and the J segment 4 bases; nucleotides outside the gene matches: 3. The CDR3 totals 14 residues. Here the CDR3 DNA reads TGTGCCAGCAGTTACGGGACAGGGAATTACGAGCAGTACTTC. Its translation: CASSYGTGNYEQYF.

V and J are TRBV6-5 and TRBJ2-1, with 13 bases identical to TRBD2. The length of the CDR3 is 14 residues. Germline CDR1 MNHEY, CDR2 SVGAGI. J was trimmed by 7 bases and V by 6 bases; bases with no gene match: 3. The DNA of the CDR3 is TGTGCCAGCAGGCGGACTAGCGGGAGTAATGAGCAGTTCTTC. Protein sequence: CASRRTSGSNEQFF.

Details on this clone: The sample carries other DNA sequences with the same CDR3. The gene calls are TRBV9 and TRBJ2-2; no clear D gene. Trimming pared 0 bases from V and 0 bases from J, leaving 6 bases between. The CDR3 contains 15 residues. Germline V gives CDR1 SGDLS, CDR2 YYNGEE. The chain's CDR3 is CASSVAGANTGELFF. The CDR3 bases are TGTGCCAGCAGCGTAGCTGGGGCGAACACCGGGGAGCTGTTTTTT.

V gene TRBV18 combines with J gene TRBJ1-5; D perhaps matches TRBD1 (5 bases). The length of the CDR3 is 15 residues. V gave up 3 bases and J gave up 3 bases, with 12 bases separating them. CDR1 is KGHSH and CDR2 is LQKENI in the germline V gene. This CDR3 reads CASSPQGIDNQPQHF. The CDR3 bases are TGTGCCAGCTCACCGCAGGGAATTGACAATCAGCCCCAGCATTTT.

The chain links TRBV28 to TRBJ2-6; the D is unclear. Trimming pared 5 bases from V and 0 bases from J, leaving 14 bases between. Germline V lookup: CDR1 MDHEN, CDR2 SYDVKM. The CDR3 runs 17 residues. CDR3 loop: CASSRSRTFSGANVLTF. For the CDR3, the DNA is TGTGCCAGCAGTCGAAGCAGAACCTTCTCTGGGGCCAACGTCCTGACTTTC.

The chain joins TRBV28 to TRBJ1-5; 10 bases fit TRBD1. From germline, CDR1 is MDHEN and CDR2 SYDVKM. Trimming cost V 6 bases and J 6 bases; bases outside gene matches: 14. This CDR3 is 17 amino acids long. CDR3 DNA: TGTGCCAGCAGCTCGGACAGGGGGAAGGTCGTAAGTCAGCCCCAGCATTTT. Translated, it gives CASSSDRGKVVSQPQHF.

The chain has TRBV4-1 and TRBJ2-7; the match to TRBD2 covers 12 bases. V trimming: 0 bases; J trimming: 6 bases; junction bases outside the gene matches: 9. Germline V gene data show CDR1 as MGHRA and CDR2 as YSYEKL. This CDR3 is built from 17 residues. The CDR3 protein is CASSQEPSGRARGEQYF. DNA of the CDR3: TGCGCCAGCAGCCAAGAACCTAGCGGGAGGGCGAGGGGCGAGCAGTACTTC.

The CDR3 DNA follows: TGCGCCAGCAGTTCCGGACAGGGGACTATCGATGAGCAGTTCTTC. Protein sequence: CASSSGQGTIDEQFF. This rearrangement joins TRBV5-1 to TRBJ2-1, with 9 bases lining up with TRBD1. In germline, CDR1 is SGHRS, CDR2 YFSETQ. There are 15 residues in the CDR3. The ends lost 5 bases at V and 8 bases at J; junction bases unmatched: 11.

V and J are TRBV3-1 (or the pseudogene TRBV3-2) and TRBJ2-7; the match to TRBD2 covers 7 bases. This CDR3 region has 13 residues. Per germline, CDR1 LGHDT and CDR2 YNNKEL (reference sequence). Losses at the gene ends were 4 bases for V and 5 bases for J; bases not matched to a gene: 5. CDR3 loop: CASSLSGIDEQYF. CDR3 DNA: TGTGCCAGCAGCCTAAGCGGGATCGACGAGCAGTACTTC.

The genes are TRBV6-4 and TRBJ2-3; 7 bases are shared with TRBD1. The V segment lost 8 bases and the J segment 2 bases; nucleotides outside the gene matches: 4. CDR1 and CDR2 (germline): MRHNA, SNTAGT. CDR3 length equals 13 residues. CDR3 DNA sequence: TGTGCCAGCGCAGGACAGGCCACAGATACGCAGTATTTT. As protein: CASAGQATDTQYF.

V usage is TRBV10-3 and J usage is TRBJ2-3; 13 bases agree with TRBD2. Germline loops: CDR1 ENHRY, CDR2 SYGVKD. The CDR3 totals 14 residues. V gave up 9 bases and J gave up 6 bases; unmatched junction bases: 6. The CDR3 region is CAMATSGGFDTQYF. CDR3 bases: TGTGCCATGGCGACTAGCGGGGGGTTTGATACGCAGTATTTT.